These T cell receptor beta chains were read from a single sample in a study of T cells in Graves' hyperthyroidism and ophthalmopathy. In TCRdb, the multiplex PCR reads were re-called with MiXCR into one record per CDR3 protein. The top ten hold less than 30% of the sample, which has around 540,000 distinct CDR3 sequences, 16% seen once. Sequenced input: blood. These receptors were taken from a woman aged 25-40 years with Graves' ophthalmopathy. CDR3s include the opening cysteine and the closing phenylalanine or tryptophan.

TRBV11-1	TRBJ2-7	14	CASTPESGPYEQYF
TRBV6-5	TRBJ2-2	16	CASSYSIASSTGELFF
TRBV5-1	TRBJ2-7	14	CASSLLGGAHEQYF
TRBV30	TRBJ2-5	13	CACLGRRPETQYF
TRBV7-9	TRBJ1-4	17	CASSLDLVGATNEKLFF
TRBV7-9	TRBJ2-7	17	CASSESPIGSSSYEQYF
TRBV20-1	TRBJ1-2	13	CSARVTGNYGYTF
TRBV12-3/TRBV12-4	TRBJ2-7	15	CASSITPGPSYEQYF
TRBV7-2	TRBJ2-2	17	CASSPRTGDRVSGELFF
TRBV6-5	TRBJ1-1	14	CASSYFPGGTEAFF
TRBV9	TRBJ2-2	16	CASSPAPSGVTGELFF
TRBV20-1	TRBJ2-7	10	CSGANYEQYF
TRBV30	TRBJ2-5	13	CASAAGLQETQYF
TRBV20-1	TRBJ2-3	14	CSAPRDPGTDTQYF
TRBV30	TRBJ2-2	12	CAWSVLAGELFF
TRBV28	TRBJ1-2	15	CASRGTGLGNYGYTF
TRBV7-9	TRBJ2-1	13	CASSLGQGNEQFF
TRBV20-1	TRBJ1-5	14	CSAEDRSSNQPQHF
TRBV13	TRBJ2-7	15	CASSLSTREECEQYF
TRBV28	TRBJ2-7	17	CASSLFRLRDSTYEQYF
TRBV28	TRBJ1-3	15	CASNQGGPSGNTIYF
TRBV18	TRBJ2-6	15	CASSPPLSGANVLTF
TRBV19	TRBJ1-1	15	CASSIQGSTGTEAFF
TRBV19	TRBJ1-4	15	CASGTGSSTNEKLFF
TRBV6-1	TRBJ2-1	14	CASSELTNRNEQFF
TRBV19	TRBJ1-1	14	CASSIGRIRTEAFF
TRBV27	TRBJ1-4	15	CASSFIPSNNEKLFF
TRBV5-1	TRBJ2-3	14	CASSPDWTPDTQYF
TRBV18	TRBJ2-2	15	CASSPSPPRSGELFF
TRBV3-1	TRBJ1-2	16	CASSQGVRTPGYGYTF
TRBV9	TRBJ1-1	14	CASSVVKGGTEAFF
TRBV20-1	TRBJ1-2	14	CSARDSLLAYGYTF
TRBV29-1	TRBJ2-2	15	CSVALAGPRPGELFF
TRBV30	TRBJ1-2	15	CAWARAPVGNYGYTF
TRBV12-3/TRBV12-4	TRBJ1-5	15	CASSLLHLRGQPQHF
TRBV19	TRBJ2-1	12	CASSSRNNEQFF
TRBV6-2/TRBV6-3	TRBJ1-1	16	CASSWDSYGGITEAFF
TRBV3-1	TRBJ2-1	16	CASSQESAGGNNEQFF
TRBV4-2	TRBJ2-5	15	CASSQEASGSETQYF
TRBV7-8	TRBJ2-5	15	CASRRSRTGEETQYF